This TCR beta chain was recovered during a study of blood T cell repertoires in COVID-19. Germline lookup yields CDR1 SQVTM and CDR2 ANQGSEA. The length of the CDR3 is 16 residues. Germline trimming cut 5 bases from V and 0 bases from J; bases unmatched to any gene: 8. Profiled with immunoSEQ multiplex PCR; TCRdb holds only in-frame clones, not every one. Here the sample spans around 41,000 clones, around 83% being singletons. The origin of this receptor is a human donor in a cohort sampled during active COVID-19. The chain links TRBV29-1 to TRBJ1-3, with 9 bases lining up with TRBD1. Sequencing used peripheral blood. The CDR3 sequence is CSVSPSTGGSGNTIYF. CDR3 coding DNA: TGCAGCGTTAGCCCCTCGACAGGGGGCTCTGGAAACACCATATATTTT.